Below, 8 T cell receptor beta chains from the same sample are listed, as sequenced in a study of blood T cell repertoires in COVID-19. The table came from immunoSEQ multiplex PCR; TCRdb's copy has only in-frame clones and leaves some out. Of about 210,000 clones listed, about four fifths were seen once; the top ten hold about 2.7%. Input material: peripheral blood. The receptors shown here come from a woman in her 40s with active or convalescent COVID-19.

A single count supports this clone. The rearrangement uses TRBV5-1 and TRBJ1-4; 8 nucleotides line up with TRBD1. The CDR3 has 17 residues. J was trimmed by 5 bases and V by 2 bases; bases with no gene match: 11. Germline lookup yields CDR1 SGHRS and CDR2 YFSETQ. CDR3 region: CASSLLPGQGTNEKLFF. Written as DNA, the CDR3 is TGCGCCAGCAGCTTACTCCCAGGACAGGGTACAAATGAAAAACTGTTTTTT.

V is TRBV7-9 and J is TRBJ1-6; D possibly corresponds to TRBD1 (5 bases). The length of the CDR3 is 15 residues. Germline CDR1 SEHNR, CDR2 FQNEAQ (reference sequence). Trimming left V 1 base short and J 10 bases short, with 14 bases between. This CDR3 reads CASSLGSGGESPLHF. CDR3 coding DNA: TGTGCCAGCAGCTTAGGTTCCGGGGGGGAATCACCCCTCCACTTT.

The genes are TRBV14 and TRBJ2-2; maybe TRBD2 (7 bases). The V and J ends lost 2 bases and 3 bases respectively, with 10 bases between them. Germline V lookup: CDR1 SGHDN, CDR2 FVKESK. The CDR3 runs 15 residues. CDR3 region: CASSQLGGHTGELFF. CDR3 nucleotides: TGTGCCAGCAGCCAACTGGGGGGGCACACCGGGGAGCTGTTTTTT.

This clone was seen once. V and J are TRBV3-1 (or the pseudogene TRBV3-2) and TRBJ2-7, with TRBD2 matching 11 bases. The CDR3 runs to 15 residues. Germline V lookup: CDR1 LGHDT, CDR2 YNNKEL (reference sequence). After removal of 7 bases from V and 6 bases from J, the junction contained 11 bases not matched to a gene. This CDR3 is CASTPTSGIPLEQYF. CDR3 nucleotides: TGTGCCAGCACACCGACTAGCGGGATTCCTCTCGAGCAGTACTTC.

As DNA, the CDR3 is TGTGCCAGTAGTAGGAGGCTAGCGGCAGACAATGAGCAGTTCTTC. This sequence encodes CASSRRLAADNEQFF. The chain couples TRBV19 to TRBJ2-1, with 7 bases fitting TRBD2. Trimming at V came to 4 bases and at J to 5 bases, leaving 8 bases not matched to a gene. From germline, CDR1 is LNHDA and CDR2 SQIVND (reference sequence). The CDR3 is 15 residues long.

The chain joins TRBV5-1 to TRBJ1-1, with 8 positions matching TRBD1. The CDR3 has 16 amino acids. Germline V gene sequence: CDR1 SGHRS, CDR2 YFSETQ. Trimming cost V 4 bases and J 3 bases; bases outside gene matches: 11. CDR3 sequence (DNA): TGCGCCAGCAGCCCGGATGCAGGGGGCCGCGACACTGAAGCTTTCTTT. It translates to CASSPDAGGRDTEAFF.

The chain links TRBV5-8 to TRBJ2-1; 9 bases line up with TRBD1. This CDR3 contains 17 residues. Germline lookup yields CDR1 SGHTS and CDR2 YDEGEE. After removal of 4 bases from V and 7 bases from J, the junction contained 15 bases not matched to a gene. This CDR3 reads CASSPLIGDRAMNEQFF. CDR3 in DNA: TGTGCCAGCAGCCCCCTAATCGGGGACAGGGCTATGAATGAGCAGTTCTTC.

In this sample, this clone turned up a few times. The CDR3 DNA reads as TGCAGTGCCCAGACAGGGGATGGCTACACCTTC. Protein sequence: CSAQTGDGYTF. The chain uses TRBV20-1 and TRBJ1-2; 8 bases map to TRBD1. CDR1 is DFQATT and CDR2 is SNEGSKA in the germline V gene (reference sequence). V gave up 6 bases and J gave up 6 bases; unmatched junction bases: 3. This CDR3 contains 11 residues.